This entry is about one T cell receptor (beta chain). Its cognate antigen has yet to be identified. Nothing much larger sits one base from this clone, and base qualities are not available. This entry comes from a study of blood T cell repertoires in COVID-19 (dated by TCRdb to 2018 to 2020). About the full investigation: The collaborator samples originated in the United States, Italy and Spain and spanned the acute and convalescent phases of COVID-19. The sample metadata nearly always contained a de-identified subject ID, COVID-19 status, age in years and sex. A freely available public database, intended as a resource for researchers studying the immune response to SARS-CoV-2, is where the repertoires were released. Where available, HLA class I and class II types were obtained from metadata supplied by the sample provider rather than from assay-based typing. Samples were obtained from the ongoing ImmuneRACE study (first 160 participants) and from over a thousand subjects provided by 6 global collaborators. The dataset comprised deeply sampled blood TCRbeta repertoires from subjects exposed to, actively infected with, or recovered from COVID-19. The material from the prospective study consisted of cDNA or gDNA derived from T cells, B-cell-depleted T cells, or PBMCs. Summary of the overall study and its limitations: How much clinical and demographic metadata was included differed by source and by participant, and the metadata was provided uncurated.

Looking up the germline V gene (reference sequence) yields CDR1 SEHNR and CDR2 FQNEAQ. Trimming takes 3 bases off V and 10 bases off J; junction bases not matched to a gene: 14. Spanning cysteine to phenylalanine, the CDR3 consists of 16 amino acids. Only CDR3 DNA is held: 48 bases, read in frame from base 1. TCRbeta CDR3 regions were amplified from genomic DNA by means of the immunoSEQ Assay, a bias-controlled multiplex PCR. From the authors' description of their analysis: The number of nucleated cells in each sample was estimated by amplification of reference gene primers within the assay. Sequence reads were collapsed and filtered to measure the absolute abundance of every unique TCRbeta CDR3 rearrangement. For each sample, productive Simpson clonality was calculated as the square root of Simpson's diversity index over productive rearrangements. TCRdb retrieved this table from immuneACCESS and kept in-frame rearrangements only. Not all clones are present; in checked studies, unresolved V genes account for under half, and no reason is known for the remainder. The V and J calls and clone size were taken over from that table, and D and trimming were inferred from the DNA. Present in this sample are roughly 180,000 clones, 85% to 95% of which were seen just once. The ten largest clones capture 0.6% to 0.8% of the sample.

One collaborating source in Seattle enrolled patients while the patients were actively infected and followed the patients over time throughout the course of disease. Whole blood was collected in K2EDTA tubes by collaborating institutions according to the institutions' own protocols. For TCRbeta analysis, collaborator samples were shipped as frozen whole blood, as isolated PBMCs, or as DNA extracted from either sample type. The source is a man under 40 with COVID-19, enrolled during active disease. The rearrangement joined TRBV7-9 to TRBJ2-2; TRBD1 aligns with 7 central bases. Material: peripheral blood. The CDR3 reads CASSFDLGTDILELFF. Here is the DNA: TGTGCCAGCAGCTTTGACCTAGGGACAGACATCCTGGAGCTGTTTTTT.